One and the same sample provided the 3 T cell receptor beta chains below, sequenced in a study of identical twins. MiXCR, applied by TCRdb to the 5' RACE reads, yields one record per CDR3 protein. In the table there are approximately 240,000 distinct CDR3 sequences, about 14% of which are singletons. Input material: memory (CD45RO+) T cells sorted from blood. The receptors were gathered from a woman aged 18-30 years in good health.

A word on this clonotype: The junction departs from germline at one end; a sequencing error may be responsible. This sequence joins TRBV20-1 and TRBJ2-5; 7 bases align to TRBD2. The CDR3 spans 17 residues. The germline gives CDR1 DFQATT, CDR2 SNEGSKA (reference sequence). The CDR3 bases are TGCTGTGCTAGCTCCGGACTAGTCCCCAAGAACCAAGAGACCCAGTACTTC. The encoded protein is CCASSGLVPKNQETQYF.

DNA of the CDR3: TGTGCCAGCAGCGCGGTCCTCACAGATACGCAGTATTTT. As protein: CASSAVLTDTQYF. The V and J genes are TRBV9 and TRBJ2-3; D not resolved. V was pared by 3 bases and J by 2 bases, with 7 bases between. Germline V gene sequence: CDR1 SGDLS, CDR2 YYNGEE. This CDR3 is 13 amino acids long. The full variable domain, its missing parts supplied by reference TRBV9 and TRBJ2-3, is DSGVTQTPKHLITATGQRVTLRCSPRSGDLSVYWYQQSLDQGLQFLIQYYNGEERAKGNILERFSAQQFPDLHSELNLSSLELGDSALYFCASSAVLTDTQYFGPGTRLTVL.

This clonotype has only one observation. V and J are TRBV2 and TRBJ1-1; D gene unclear. Trimming shortened V by 4 bases and J by 2 bases, and 11 bases separated the two germline ends. Looked up from germline, CDR1 is SNHLY and CDR2 is FYNNEI. This CDR3 is 14 amino acids long. CDR3 sequence: CASSVNGQNTEAFF. The CDR3, as DNA: TGTGCCAGCAGTGTTAATGGCCAAAACACTGAAGCTTTCTTT.